What follows are 31 T cell receptor beta chains derived from one specimen sequenced in a study of T cell repertoires in cytomegalovirus infection. TCRdb processed the reads anew with MiXCR; each CDR3 protein has one entry. This table has 150,000 to 200,000 distinct CDR3 sequences, approximately 30% appearing once. The sequencing sample was made of PBMCs. These receptors were obtained from a human donor in good health (CMV status not recorded). Some clones in this sample may be carry-over from other donors' samples.

In its sample, this clonotype was seen many times. The genes are TRBV7-2 and TRBJ1-3; D uncertain. The CDR3 is 15 amino acids. Germline values: CDR1 SGHTA, CDR2 FQGNSA. Trimming cost V 1 base and J 1 base, with 8 bases left between them. This CDR3 reads CASSLESGSGNTIYF. The CDR3 nucleotides are TGTGCCAGCAGCTTAGAGTCAGGATCTGGAAACACCATATATTTT.

This clonotype was detected ten times or more. The V call is TRBV27, the J call TRBJ1-1, with unresolved D. The CDR3 has 12 residues. V was trimmed by 10 bases and J by 5 bases, leaving 14 bases between them. The germline V gene encodes CDR1 MNHEY and CDR2 SMNVEV (reference sequence). The CDR3 loop reads CATMSGVTEAFF. In DNA, the CDR3 is TGTGCCACTATGAGTGGAGTGACTGAAGCTTTCTTT.

The chain couples TRBV7-3 to TRBJ1-1, with 7 bases identical to TRBD1. CDR1 and CDR2 (germline): SGHTA, FQGTGA. The CDR3 is made up of 13 amino acids. J was trimmed by 5 bases and V by 5 bases; bases with no gene match: 5. CDR3 region: CASSQGGGTEAFF. The CDR3 region has the DNA TGTGCCAGCAGCCAAGGGGGCGGAACTGAAGCTTTCTTT.

The CDR3 here is CASSVADTAAGDTDTQYF. Here the CDR3 DNA reads TGTGCCAGCAGCGTAGCTGACACAGCAGCGGGCGACACAGATACGCAGTATTTT. The chain has TRBV9 and TRBJ2-3; possible D gene TRBD2, 6 bases. V was pared by 0 bases and J by 2 bases, with 19 bases between. The CDR3 sequence is 18 residues long. In germline, CDR1 is SGDLS, CDR2 YYNGEE. Filled out from reference TRBV9 and TRBJ2-3, the complete variable domain reads DSGVTQTPKHLITATGQRVTLRCSPRSGDLSVYWYQQSLDQGLQFLIQYYNGEERAKGNILERFSAQQFPDLHSELNLSSLELGDSALYFCASSVADTAAGDTDTQYFGPGTRLTVL.

The CDR3: CASSDSVSEQYF. CDR3 coding DNA: TGTGCCAGCAGCGATTCCGTTAGTGAGCAGTACTTC. This chain joins TRBV11-3 and TRBJ2-7; D call uncertain. V was cut by 5 bases and J by 7 bases, with 12 bases left in between. The CDR3 extends over 12 amino acids. Germline V gene sequence: CDR1 SGHNT, CDR2 YENEEA. Together with reference TRBV11-3 and TRBJ2-7, the CDR3 gives the full variable domain: EAGVVQSPRYKIIEKKQPVAFWCNPISGHNTLYWYLQNLGQGPELLIRYENEEAVDDSQLPKDRFSAERLKGVDSTLKIQPAELGDSAVYLCASSDSVSEQYFGPGTRLTVT.

The chain couples TRBV29-1 to TRBJ2-5, with 7 positions matching TRBD1. Germline lookup yields CDR1 SQVTM and CDR2 ANQGSEA. V trimming: 6 bases; J trimming: 4 bases; junction bases outside the gene matches: 8. The CDR3 length is 13 residues. The CDR3 coding sequence is TGCAGCGTGCGACAGGGTTCGGGAGAGACCCAGTACTTC. The encoded protein is CSVRQGSGETQYF.

The CDR3 DNA sequence: TGTGCCAGCAGGGATCCGGGACCTGTCTACGAGCAGTACTTC. This encodes CASRDPGPVYEQYF. The chain has TRBV7-3 and TRBJ2-7; D tentatively fits TRBD1 or TRBD2 (5 bases each). Germline loops: CDR1 SGHTA, CDR2 FQGTGA. This CDR3 has 14 residues. Trimming removed 6 bases at V and 3 bases at J, with 15 bases between.

The chain is built from TRBV7-3 and TRBJ2-5; D call uncertain. The germline gives CDR1 SGHTA, CDR2 FQGTGA. V was cut by 3 bases and J by 3 bases, with 8 bases left in between. The CDR3 runs 13 residues. The CDR3 region has the DNA TGTGCCAGCAGCTTTCTCCCGGAAGAGACCCAGTACTTC. This translates into CASSFLPEETQYF.

The rearrangement joins TRBV19 to TRBJ2-4; 7 positions match TRBD2. V gave up 2 bases and J gave up 5 bases; unmatched junction bases: 6. The CDR3 covers 15 residues. CDR1 and CDR2 from the germline V gene are LNHDA and SQIVND (reference sequence). The CDR3 sequence: CASSISSGAQNIQYF. CDR3 bases: TGTGCCAGTAGTATATCGAGCGGGGCCCAAAACATTCAGTACTTC.

This clonotype was counted only a few times. The chain employs TRBV12-3 or TRBV12-4 and TRBJ1-2; possible D gene TRBD1, 5 bases. This CDR3 comprises 13 residues. Trimming took off 4 bases at V and 4 bases at J, with 10 bases between the two ends. CDR3 amino acids: CASSSGTTYGYTF. The CDR3 nucleotides read TGTGCCAGCAGTTCGGGGACTACCTATGGCTACACCTTC.

The chain is built from TRBV6-2 or TRBV6-3 and TRBJ2-2, with 8 bases aligning to TRBD1. Germline V CDR1 and CDR2: MNHEY, SVGEGT. Unmatched junction bases numbered 12, after V lost 6 bases and J lost 6 bases. The CDR3 contains 16 residues. In DNA form, the CDR3 reads TGTGCCAGCAGCCCCCAGGGGGCCCTCTGGCCCGGGGAGCTGTTTTTT. It translates to CASSPQGALWPGELFF.

This clonotype appeared many times. V is TRBV7-8 and J is TRBJ2-2; TRBD2 matches 7 bases. The CDR3 length is 16 residues. J lost 0 bases, V lost 5 bases, and 6 bases had no gene match. Germline-derived CDR1 and CDR2 are SGHVS and FQNEAQ. CDR3 amino acids: CASSKAGESNTGELFF. Here the CDR3 DNA reads TGTGCCAGCAGCAAGGCGGGGGAATCGAACACCGGGGAGCTGTTTTTT.

This clonotype was counted once. The chain recombines TRBV5-1 with TRBJ2-2; D is uncertain. V lost 1 base and J 0 bases, leaving 7 bases between the germline ends. The CDR3 runs 15 residues. CDR1 and CDR2 from the germline V gene are SGHRS and YFSETQ. This chain's CDR3 is CASSLTLSNTGELFF. The CDR3 DNA is TGCGCCAGCAGCTTGACACTTTCGAACACCGGGGAGCTGTTTTTT.

This clonotype was seen a handful of times. The CDR3 coding sequence is TGTGCCACCAGCAGAGAGGCAGGGGGCAATTCACCCCTCCACTTT. This encodes CATSREAGGNSPLHF. The V and J genes are TRBV15 and TRBJ1-6; the match to TRBD1 covers 8 bases. J was trimmed by 7 bases and V by 0 bases; bases with no gene match: 2. The CDR3 loop spans 15 amino acids. CDR1 and CDR2 (germline): LNHNV, YYDKDF (reference sequence). Full variable domain (outside the CDR3, taken from reference TRBV15 and TRBJ1-6): DAMVIQNPRYQVTQFGKPVTLSCSQTLNHNVMYWYQQKSSQAPKLLFHYYDKDFNNEADTPDNFQSRRPNTSFCFLDIRSPGLGDTAMYLCATSREAGGNSPLHFGNGTRLTVT.

The chain couples TRBV2 to TRBJ2-7, with TRBD1 matching 8 bases. This CDR3 region has 14 residues. Unmatched junction bases numbered 3, after V lost 1 base and J lost 4 bases. The V gene's germline CDR1 is SNHLY and CDR2 FYNNEI. In nucleotides, the CDR3 is TGTGCCAGCAGTGAAGTAACAGGGGGGTACGAGCAGTACTTC. This translates into CASSEVTGGYEQYF.

The chain is built from TRBV27 and TRBJ2-3; D call uncertain. The CDR3 has 11 residues. With 7 bases removed from V and 7 bases from J, the gap between germline ends came to 9 bases. Germline-derived CDR1 and CDR2 are MNHEY and SMNVEV (reference sequence). The CDR3 bases are TGTGCCAGCATAGCACAATATACGCAGTATTTT. The encoded protein is CASIAQYTQYF.

This rearrangement joins TRBV6-6 to TRBJ1-1; maybe TRBD1 (5 bases). CDR3 length: 14 residues. Trimming cost V 6 bases and J 6 bases, with 17 bases left between them. Germline V CDR1 and CDR2: MNHNY, SVGAGI (reference sequence). The CDR3 nucleotides read TGTGCCAGCAGGTTCAGGGACGGATCTCCTGAAGCTTTCTTT. Its translation is CASRFRDGSPEAFF.

V and J are TRBV10-3 and TRBJ2-5, with 7 bases matching TRBD2. Germline CDR1 ENHRY, CDR2 SYGVKD. The CDR3 is 18 amino acids. Trimming removed 0 bases from V and 5 bases from J; junction bases left unmatched: 15. The CDR3 region is CAISESGFVRGDHETQYF. The CDR3 coding sequence is TGTGCCATCAGTGAGTCAGGATTCGTACGGGGGGATCATGAGACCCAGTACTTC.

The V call is TRBV11-2, the J call TRBJ2-5, with D perhaps matching TRBD2 (6 bases). V was clipped by 1 base and J by 1 base, with 10 bases between them. From germline, CDR1 is SGHAT and CDR2 FQNNGV. CDR3 length: 15 amino acids. This CDR3 is CASSLGGEVQETQYF. CDR3 nucleotide sequence: TGTGCCAGCAGCTTAGGAGGGGAGGTCCAAGAGACCCAGTACTTC.

This clonotype was counted at least ten times. The V and J genes are TRBV11-2 and TRBJ1-5; D is perhaps TRBD1 (5 bases). This CDR3 comprises 14 residues. Germline V gives CDR1 SGHAT, CDR2 FQNNGV. V lost 5 bases, J lost 4 bases, and 12 bases lay in between. CDR3 DNA: TGTGCCAGCAGCCCCTCCGGGGGAAATCAGCCCCAGCATTTT. Its translation: CASSPSGGNQPQHF.

In its sample, this clonotype was seen many times. V and J are TRBV7-2 and TRBJ1-2; D call uncertain. V dropped 0 bases and J dropped 4 bases, with 18 bases sitting between them. The CDR3 length is 17 residues. Germline loops: CDR1 SGHTA, CDR2 FQGNSA. The CDR3 nucleotides are TGTGCCAGCAGCTTAGCTCTCGGTCAGAAGGTTGGCTATGGCTACACCTTC. This codes for CASSLALGQKVGYGYTF.

This clonotype was counted ten times or more. The chain links TRBV7-6 to TRBJ1-1; TRBD1 aligns across 8 bases. The CDR3 has 14 residues. CDR1 and CDR2 from the germline V gene are SGHVS and FNYEAQ. V gave up 5 bases and J gave up 3 bases; unmatched junction bases: 5. CDR3 protein: CASSIRGPDTEAFF. The CDR3 nucleotides read TGTGCCAGCAGCATCAGGGGGCCGGACACTGAAGCTTTCTTT.

A word on this clonotype: A read error is likely, as this CDR3 ends without the conserved phenylalanine or tryptophan. The J gene is TRBJ2-1, the V gene TRBV7-8; weak D call: TRBD2 (5 bases). Trimming shortened V by 0 bases and J by 3 bases, and 12 bases separated the two germline ends. This CDR3 comprises 16 residues. The germline gives CDR1 SGHVS, CDR2 FQNEAQ. CDR3 residues: CASSLAGGPGYNEQFS. DNA of the CDR3: TGTGCCAGCAGCTTAGCGGGCGGGCCGGGCTACAATGAGCAGTTCTCC.

A few counts support this clonotype. The chain is built from TRBV2 and TRBJ1-3, with no clear D. The germline V gene encodes CDR1 SNHLY and CDR2 FYNNEI. The CDR3 has 16 residues. Trimming shortened V by 6 bases and J by 0 bases, and 15 bases separated the two germline ends. DNA for the CDR3: TGTGCCAGCAGCGCCGGACGTACGCTCTCTGGAAACACCATATATTTT. It yields the protein CASSAGRTLSGNTIYF.

J is TRBJ2-7 and V is TRBV6-6, with D uncertain. V lost 7 bases and J 4 bases, leaving 14 bases between the germline ends. CDR1 MNHNY and CDR2 SVGAGI come from the germline V gene (reference sequence). The CDR3 loop spans 13 amino acids. CDR3 residues: CASTVPNIYEQYF. The DNA of the CDR3 is TGTGCCAGCACGGTACCCAACATTTACGAGCAGTACTTC.

V usage is TRBV6-6 and J usage is TRBJ1-2, with D unresolved. Germline lookup yields CDR1 MNHNY and CDR2 SVGAGI (reference sequence). CDR3 size: 12 residues. Trimming removed 6 bases from V and 8 bases from J, with 13 bases in between. The CDR3 sequence: CASSHAAEGYTF. The CDR3 bases are TGTGCCAGCAGCCATGCCGCTGAGGGCTACACCTTC.

This clonotype was seen more than once but under ten times. The rearrangement joins TRBV10-3 to TRBJ2-7; no definite D call. This CDR3 is 15 amino acids long. Germline V lookup: CDR1 ENHRY, CDR2 SYGVKD. Trimming pared 2 bases from V and 1 base from J, leaving 12 bases between. The CDR3 DNA reads as TGTGCCATCAGTGAGGAGGCAGAGACATCCTACGAGCAGTACTTC. Protein: CAISEEAETSYEQYF.

This clonotype came up a few times. The V and J genes are TRBV7-8 and TRBJ1-2; unclear D gene. Trimming left V 5 bases short and J 2 bases short, with 15 bases between. Germline V gene data show CDR1 as SGHVS and CDR2 as FQNEAQ. The CDR3 length is 15 residues. The CDR3 here is CASSLSVAINYGYTF. The CDR3 coding sequence is TGTGCCAGCAGCCTATCGGTGGCGATCAACTATGGCTACACCTTC.

Of note for this clonotype: Relative to the germline gene, one junction end is altered; a read error may explain this. The rearrangement links TRBV19 to TRBJ1-1; D possibly corresponds to TRBD1 (6 bases). The CDR3 totals 17 residues. Per the germline V gene, CDR1 is LNHDA and CDR2 is SQIVND (reference sequence). CDR3 in amino acids: CASSIAGTGSMNTEALF. Here the CDR3 DNA reads TGTGCCAGTAGTATAGCTGGAACAGGGTCCATGAACACTGAAGCTTTATTT.

This clonotype was counted at least ten times. The chain has TRBV7-8 and TRBJ1-4; TRBD1 might be the D (6 bases). Trimming left V 1 base short and J 4 bases short, with 13 bases between. Germline lookup yields CDR1 SGHVS and CDR2 FQNEAQ. The CDR3 totals 16 residues. The CDR3 DNA reads as TGTGCCAGCAGCTTAGAGCCCGGGACACGTAATGAAAAACTGTTTTTT. This translates into CASSLEPGTRNEKLFF.

The chain couples TRBV5-4 to TRBJ1-1; tentatively, D is TRBD1 (6 bases). The germline CDR1 and CDR2 sequences are SGHNT and YYREEE (reference sequence). Trimming shortened V by 0 bases and J by 8 bases, and 11 bases separated the two germline ends. The CDR3 has 13 residues. The CDR3 loop reads CASSLEQGREAFF. DNA for the CDR3: TGTGCCAGCAGCTTGGAACAGGGCCGGGAAGCTTTCTTT.